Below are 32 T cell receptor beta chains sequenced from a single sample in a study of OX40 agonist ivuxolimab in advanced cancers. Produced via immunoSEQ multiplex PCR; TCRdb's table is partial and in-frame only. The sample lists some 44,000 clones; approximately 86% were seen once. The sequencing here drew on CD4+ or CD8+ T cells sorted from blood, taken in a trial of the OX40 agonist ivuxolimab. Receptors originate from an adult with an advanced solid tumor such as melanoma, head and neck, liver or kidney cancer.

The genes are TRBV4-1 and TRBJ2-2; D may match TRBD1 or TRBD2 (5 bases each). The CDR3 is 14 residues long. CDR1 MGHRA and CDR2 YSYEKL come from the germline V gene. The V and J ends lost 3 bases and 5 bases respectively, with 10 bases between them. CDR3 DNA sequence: TGCGCCAGCAGCCAGGGGGTCTGGACCGGGGAGCTGTTTTTT. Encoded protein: CASSQGVWTGELFF.

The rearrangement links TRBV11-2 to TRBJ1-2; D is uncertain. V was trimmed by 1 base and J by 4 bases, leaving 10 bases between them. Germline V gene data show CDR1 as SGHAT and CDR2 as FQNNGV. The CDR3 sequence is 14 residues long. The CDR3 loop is CASSLGEDLYGYTF. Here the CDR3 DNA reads TGTGCCAGCAGCTTAGGGGAGGATCTCTATGGCTACACCTTC.

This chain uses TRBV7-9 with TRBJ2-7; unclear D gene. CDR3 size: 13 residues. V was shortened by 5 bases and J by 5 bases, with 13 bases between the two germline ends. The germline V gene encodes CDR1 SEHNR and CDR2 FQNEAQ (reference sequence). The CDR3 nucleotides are TGTGCCAGCAGCCCTAGTACCCCCAACGAGCAGTACTTC. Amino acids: CASSPSTPNEQYF. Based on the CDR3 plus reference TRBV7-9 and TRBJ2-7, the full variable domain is DTGVSQNPRHKITKRGQNVTFRCDPISEHNRLYWYRQTLGQGPEFLTYFQNEAQLEKSRLLSDRFSAERPKGSFSTLEIQRTEQGDSAMYLCASSPSTPNEQYFGPGTRLTVT.

The CDR3 sequence: CASSLGQGREKLFF. CDR3 DNA: TGTGCCAGCAGCTTAGGACAGGGGCGGGAAAAACTGTTTTTT. The gene calls are TRBV7-6 and TRBJ1-4, with TRBD1 matching over 8 bases. V lost 1 base to trimming and J lost 8 bases; unmatched junction nucleotides: 3. CDR1 is SGHVS and CDR2 is FNYEAQ in the germline V gene. This CDR3 comprises 14 residues.

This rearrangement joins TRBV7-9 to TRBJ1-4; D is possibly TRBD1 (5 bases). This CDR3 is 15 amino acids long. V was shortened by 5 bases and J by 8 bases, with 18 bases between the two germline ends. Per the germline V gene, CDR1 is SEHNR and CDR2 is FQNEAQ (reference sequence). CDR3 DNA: TGTGCCAGCAGCGAACAGGCGCATCAGGAGGAAAAACTGTTTTTT. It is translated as CASSEQAHQEEKLFF. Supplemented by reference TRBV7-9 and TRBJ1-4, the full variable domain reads DTGVSQNPRHKITKRGQNVTFRCDPISEHNRLYWYRQTLGQGPEFLTYFQNEAQLEKSRLLSDRFSAERPKGSFSTLEIQRTEQGDSAMYLCASSEQAHQEEKLFFGSGTQLSVL.

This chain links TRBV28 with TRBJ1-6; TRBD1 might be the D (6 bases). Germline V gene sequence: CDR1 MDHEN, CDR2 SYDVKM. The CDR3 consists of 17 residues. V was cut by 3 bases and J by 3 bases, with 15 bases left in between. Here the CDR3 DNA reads TGTGCCAGCAGTTTGCTGGGCGGAGGGGGCTATAATTCACCCCTCCACTTT. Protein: CASSLLGGGGYNSPLHF.

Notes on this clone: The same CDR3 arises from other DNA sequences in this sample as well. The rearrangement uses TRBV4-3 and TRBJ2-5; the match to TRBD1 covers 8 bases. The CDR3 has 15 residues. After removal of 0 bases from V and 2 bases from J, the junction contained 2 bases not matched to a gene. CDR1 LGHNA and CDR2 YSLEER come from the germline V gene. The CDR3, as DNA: TGCGCCAGCAGCCAAGATTACAGGGGGCAAGAGACCCAGTACTTC. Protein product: CASSQDYRGQETQYF.

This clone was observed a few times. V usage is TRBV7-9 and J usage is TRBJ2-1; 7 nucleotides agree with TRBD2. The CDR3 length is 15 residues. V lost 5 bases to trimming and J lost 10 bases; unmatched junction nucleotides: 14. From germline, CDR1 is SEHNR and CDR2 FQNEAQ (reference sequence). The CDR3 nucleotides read TGTGCCAGCAGCCCGTGGGGGGGTCCAAATGTGGAGCAGTTCTTC. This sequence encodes CASSPWGGPNVEQFF.

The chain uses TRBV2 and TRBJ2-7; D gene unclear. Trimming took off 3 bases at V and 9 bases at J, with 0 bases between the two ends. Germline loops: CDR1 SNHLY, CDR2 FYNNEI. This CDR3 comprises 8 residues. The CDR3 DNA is TGTGCCAGCAGTGAGCAGTACGTC. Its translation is CASSEQYV.

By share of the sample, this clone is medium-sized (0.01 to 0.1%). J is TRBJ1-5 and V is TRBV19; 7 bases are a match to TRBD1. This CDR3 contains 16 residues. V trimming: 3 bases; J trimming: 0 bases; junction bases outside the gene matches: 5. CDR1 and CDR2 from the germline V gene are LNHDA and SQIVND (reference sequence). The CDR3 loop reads CASSIWTGDSNQPQHF. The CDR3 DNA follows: TGTGCCAGTAGTATTTGGACAGGCGATAGCAATCAGCCCCAGCATTTT.

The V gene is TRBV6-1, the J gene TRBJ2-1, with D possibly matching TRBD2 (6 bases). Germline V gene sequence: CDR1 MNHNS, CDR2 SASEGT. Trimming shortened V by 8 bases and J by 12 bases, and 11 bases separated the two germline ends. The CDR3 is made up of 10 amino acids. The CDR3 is CASDGRGQFF. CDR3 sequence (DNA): TGTGCCAGCGATGGGCGGGGGCAGTTCTTC.

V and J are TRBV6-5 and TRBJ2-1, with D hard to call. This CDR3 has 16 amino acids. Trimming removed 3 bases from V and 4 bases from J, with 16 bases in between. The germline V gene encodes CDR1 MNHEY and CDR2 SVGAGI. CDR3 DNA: TGTGCCAGCAGTTATATTTGGGCAGCGTCATACAATGAGCAGTTCTTC. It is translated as CASSYIWAASYNEQFF.

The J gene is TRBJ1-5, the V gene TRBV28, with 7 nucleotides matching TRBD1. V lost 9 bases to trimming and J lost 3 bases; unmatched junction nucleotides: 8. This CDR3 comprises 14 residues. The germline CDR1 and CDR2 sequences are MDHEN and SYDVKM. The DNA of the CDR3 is TGTGCCAGTTTGACAGGGACGAACAATCAGCCCCAGCATTTT. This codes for CASLTGTNNQPQHF.

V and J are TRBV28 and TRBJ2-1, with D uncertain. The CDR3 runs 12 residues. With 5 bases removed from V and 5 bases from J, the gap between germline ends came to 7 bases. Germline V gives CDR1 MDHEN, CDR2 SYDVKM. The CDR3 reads CASSLGNNEQFF. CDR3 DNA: TGTGCCAGCAGTCTGGGGAACAATGAGCAGTTCTTC.

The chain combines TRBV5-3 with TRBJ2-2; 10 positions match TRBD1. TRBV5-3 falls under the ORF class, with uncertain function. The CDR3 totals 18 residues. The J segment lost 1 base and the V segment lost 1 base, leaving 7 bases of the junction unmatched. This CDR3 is CARSLFCDRGLNTGELFF. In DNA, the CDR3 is TGTGCCAGAAGCTTGTTCTGTGACAGGGGGCTGAACACCGGGGAGCTGTTTTTT.

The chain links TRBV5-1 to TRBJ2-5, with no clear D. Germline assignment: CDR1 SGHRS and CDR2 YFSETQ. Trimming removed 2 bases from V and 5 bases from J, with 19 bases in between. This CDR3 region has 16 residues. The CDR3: CASSFPGSPGLETQYF. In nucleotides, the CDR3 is TGCGCCAGCAGCTTTCCCGGGTCCCCCGGTCTGGAGACCCAGTACTTC.

The CDR3 nucleotides are TGCAGCGCCCTAGGGAGGGACAGACCCTCGAACACCGGGGAGCTGTTTTTT. It specifies CSALGRDRPSNTGELFF. The chain is built from TRBV29-1 and TRBJ2-2; D might be TRBD1 or TRBD2, each matching 7 bases. Deletions cut 7 bases from V and 0 bases from J, with 21 bases between. This CDR3 spans 17 amino acids. Germline CDR1 and CDR2: SQVTM and ANQGSEA.

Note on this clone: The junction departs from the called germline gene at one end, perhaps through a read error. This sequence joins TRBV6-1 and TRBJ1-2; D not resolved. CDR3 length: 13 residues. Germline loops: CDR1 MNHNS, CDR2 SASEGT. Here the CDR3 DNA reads TGTGCCAGCAATGAATTCTCTAACTATGGCTACACCTTC. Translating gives CASNEFSNYGYTF.

This CDR3 reads CASSLSGATEAFF. The CDR3 DNA follows: TGTGCCAGCAGTTTATCAGGGGCCACTGAAGCTTTCTTT. This chain joins TRBV28 and TRBJ1-1; D might be TRBD1 (6 bases). This CDR3 spans 13 amino acids. Germline CDR1 MDHEN, CDR2 SYDVKM. The V end was cut by 1 base, the J end by 4 bases, with 7 bases between.

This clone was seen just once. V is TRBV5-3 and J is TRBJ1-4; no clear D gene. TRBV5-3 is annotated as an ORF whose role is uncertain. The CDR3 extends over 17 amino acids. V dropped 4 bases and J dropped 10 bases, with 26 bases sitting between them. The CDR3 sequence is CARSLPSVETGDGKLFF. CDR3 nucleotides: TGTGCCAGAAGCCTCCCGTCGGTCGAGACGGGTGATGGAAAACTGTTTTTT.

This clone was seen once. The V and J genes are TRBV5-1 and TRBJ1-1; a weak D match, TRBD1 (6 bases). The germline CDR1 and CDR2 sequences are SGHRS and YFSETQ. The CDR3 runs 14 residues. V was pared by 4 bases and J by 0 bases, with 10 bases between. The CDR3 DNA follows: TGCGCCAGCAGCCTCGGGACATTGAACACTGAAGCTTTCTTT. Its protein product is CASSLGTLNTEAFF.

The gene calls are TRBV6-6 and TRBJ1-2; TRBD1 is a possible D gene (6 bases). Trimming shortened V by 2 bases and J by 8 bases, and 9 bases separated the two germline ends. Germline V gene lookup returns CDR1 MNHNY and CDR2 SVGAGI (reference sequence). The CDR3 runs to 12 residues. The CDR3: CASSYGDNGYTF. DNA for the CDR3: TGTGCCAGCAGTTACGGGGACAACGGCTACACCTTC.

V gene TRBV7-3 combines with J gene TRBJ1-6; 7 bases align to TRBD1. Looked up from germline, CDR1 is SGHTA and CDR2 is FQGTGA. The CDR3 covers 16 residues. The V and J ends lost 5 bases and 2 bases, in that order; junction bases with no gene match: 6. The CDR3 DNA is TGTGCCAGCAGCCTCCCGACAGGGCCCTATAATTCACCCCTCCACTTT. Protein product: CASSLPTGPYNSPLHF.

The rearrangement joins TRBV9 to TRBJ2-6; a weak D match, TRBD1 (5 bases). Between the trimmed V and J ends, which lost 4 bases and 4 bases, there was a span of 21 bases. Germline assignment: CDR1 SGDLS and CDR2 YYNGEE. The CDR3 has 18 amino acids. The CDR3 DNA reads TGTGCCAGCAGCCTCTCACAGCAGGGAAGGAGAGGGGCCAACGTCCTGACTTTC. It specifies CASSLSQQGRRGANVLTF. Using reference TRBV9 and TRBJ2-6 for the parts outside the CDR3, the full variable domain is DSGVTQTPKHLITATGQRVTLRCSPRSGDLSVYWYQQSLDQGLQFLIQYYNGEERAKGNILERFSAQQFPDLHSELNLSSLELGDSALYFCASSLSQQGRRGANVLTFGAGSRLTVL.

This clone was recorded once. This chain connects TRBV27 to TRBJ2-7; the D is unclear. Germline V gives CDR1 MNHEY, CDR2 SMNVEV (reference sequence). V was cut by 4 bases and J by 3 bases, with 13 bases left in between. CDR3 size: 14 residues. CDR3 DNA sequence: TGTGCCAGCAGTTCACTATCCGAATACTACGAGCAGTACTTC. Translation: CASSSLSEYYEQYF.

Here the CDR3 DNA reads TGTGCCAGCAGCTTGGGAACAGAGGAAGACTATGGCTACACCTTC. Protein product: CASSLGTEEDYGYTF. The V call is TRBV5-6, the J call TRBJ1-2; D is unclear. The CDR3 has 15 amino acids. Germline V gives CDR1 SGHDT, CDR2 YYEEEE. Trimming pared 0 bases from V and 3 bases from J, leaving 12 bases between.

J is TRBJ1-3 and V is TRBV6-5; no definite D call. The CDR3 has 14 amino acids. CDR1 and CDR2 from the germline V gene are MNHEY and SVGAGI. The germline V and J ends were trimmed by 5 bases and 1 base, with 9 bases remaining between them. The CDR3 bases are TGTGCCAGCAGTCCCAGCGTTTCTGGAAACACCATATATTTT. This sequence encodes CASSPSVSGNTIYF.

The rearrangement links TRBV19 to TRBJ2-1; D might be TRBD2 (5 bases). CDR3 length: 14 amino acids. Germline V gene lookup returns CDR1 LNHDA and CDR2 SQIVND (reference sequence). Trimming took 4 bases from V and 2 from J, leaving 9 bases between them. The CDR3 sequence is CASSTSLTYNEQFF. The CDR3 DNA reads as TGTGCCAGTAGTACTAGCCTAACCTACAATGAGCAGTTCTTC.

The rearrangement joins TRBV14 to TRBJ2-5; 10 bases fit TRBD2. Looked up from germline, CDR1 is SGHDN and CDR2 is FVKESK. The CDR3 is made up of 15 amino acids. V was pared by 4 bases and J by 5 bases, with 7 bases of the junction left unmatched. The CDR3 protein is CASSPGTSAVETQYF. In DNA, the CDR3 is TGTGCCAGCAGCCCCGGGACTAGCGCAGTGGAGACCCAGTACTTC.

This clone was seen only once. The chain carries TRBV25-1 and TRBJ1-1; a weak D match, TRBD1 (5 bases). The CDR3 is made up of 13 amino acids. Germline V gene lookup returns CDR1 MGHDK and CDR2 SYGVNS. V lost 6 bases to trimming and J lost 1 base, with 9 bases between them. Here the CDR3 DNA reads TGTGCCAGCAGCCCTCAGGGGAACACTGAAGCTTTCTTT. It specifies CASSPQGNTEAFF.

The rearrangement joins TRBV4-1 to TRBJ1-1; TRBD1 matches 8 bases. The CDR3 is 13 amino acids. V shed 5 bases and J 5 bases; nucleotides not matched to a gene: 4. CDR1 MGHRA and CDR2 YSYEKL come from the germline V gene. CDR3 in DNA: TGCGCCAGCAGCGCCGGACAGGGTACTGAAGCTTTCTTT. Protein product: CASSAGQGTEAFF.

The CDR3 loop reads CASSPDNSYEQYF. The CDR3 nucleotides read TGTGCCAGCAGCCCAGATAACTCCTACGAGCAGTACTTC. This chain uses TRBV6-5 with TRBJ2-7; D is unclear. The germline V gene encodes CDR1 MNHEY and CDR2 SVGAGI. Trimming left V 6 bases short and J 0 bases short, with 9 bases between. The CDR3 extends over 13 amino acids.